These 7 T cell receptor beta chains came from one sample sequenced in a study of cytomegalovirus exposure and HLA in healthy donors. Primers: 60 Vbeta forward and 13 Jbeta reverse. Sequencing was performed with immunoSEQ multiplex PCR; in TCRdb, only in-frame clones are kept and a portion is missing. There are some 120,000 clones in the sample; 70% to 80% occur only once, and 2.5% to 3% lies in the top ten. Input material: PBMCs. These receptors were obtained from a woman between 18 and 29 years old in good health and CMV-seropositive.

This clone came up a few times. The chain couples TRBV9 to TRBJ2-5; the match to TRBD1 covers 7 bases. The CDR3 consists of 14 residues. The J segment lost 1 base and the V segment lost 5 bases, leaving 5 bases of the junction unmatched. Germline V CDR1 and CDR2: SGDLS, YYNGEE. The CDR3 DNA sequence: TGTGCCAGCAGTCAGGGACAGCTCCAAGAGACCCAGTACTTC. It specifies CASSQGQLQETQYF. The whole variable domain, filled in from reference TRBV9 and TRBJ2-5, reads DSGVTQTPKHLITATGQRVTLRCSPRSGDLSVYWYQQSLDQGLQFLIQYYNGEERAKGNILERFSAQQFPDLHSELNLSSLELGDSALYFCASSQGQLQETQYFGPGTRLLVL.

Remarks on this clone: This specimen includes other DNA sequences encoding the same CDR3. V is TRBV7-8 and J is TRBJ1-1; D is possibly TRBD1 (6 bases). The V end lost 10 bases, the J end lost 0 bases, and 21 bases lay between the germline ends. The germline V gene encodes CDR1 SGHVS and CDR2 FQNEAQ. The length of the CDR3 is 16 residues. The CDR3 nucleotides read TGTGCCACCACTTTGCAGGGGTCCCTCATGAACACTGAAGCTTTCTTT. Its protein product is CATTLQGSLMNTEAFF.

The J gene is TRBJ1-5, the V gene TRBV4-1; TRBD1 matches 7 bases. V shed 5 bases and J 6 bases; nucleotides not matched to a gene: 4. CDR1 and CDR2 (germline): MGHRA, YSYEKL. The CDR3 runs to 13 residues. In nucleotides, the CDR3 is TGCGCCAGCAGCGGGTCAGGGGGTCAGCCCCAGCATTTT. Protein sequence: CASSGSGGQPQHF.

The J gene is TRBJ1-3, the V gene TRBV28; unclear D gene. Germline values: CDR1 MDHEN, CDR2 SYDVKM. The CDR3 length is 14 residues. Between the trimmed V and J ends, which lost 3 bases and 4 bases, there was a span of 10 bases. The CDR3 is CASSLGGGGNTIYF. CDR3 sequence (DNA): TGTGCCAGCAGTTTGGGAGGAGGAGGAAACACCATATATTTT.

This chain uses TRBV12-2 with TRBJ2-7; TRBD1, the D gene given by the table, was not confirmed from the DNA. TRBV12-2 counts as a pseudogene. This CDR3 has 13 amino acids. For the CDR3, the DNA is TGTGCATTAGTGGCGGACAACCACCACGAGCAGTACTTC. Amino acids: CALVADNHHEQYF.

This rearrangement joins TRBV30 to TRBJ1-1, with a tentative D call TRBD1 (5 bases). The CDR3 is 10 residues long. V gave up 3 bases and J gave up 7 bases, with 6 bases separating them. CDR1 and CDR2 from the germline V gene are GTSNPN and SVGIG (reference sequence). The CDR3 is CAWRTVEAFF. In DNA form, the CDR3 reads TGTGCCTGGAGGACAGTTGAAGCTTTCTTT.

V is TRBV11-3 and J is TRBJ2-7; TRBD2 aligns across 12 bases. The CDR3 has 14 residues. The V segment lost 1 base and the J segment 7 bases; nucleotides outside the gene matches: 2. CDR1 and CDR2 from the germline V gene are SGHNT and YENEEA. The CDR3 DNA reads as TGTGCCAGCAGCTTAGGGACTAGCGGGACTGAGCAGTACTTC. This codes for CASSLGTSGTEQYF.